The 13 T cell receptor beta chains below come from one sample, sequenced in a study of blood T cell repertoires in COVID-19. The repertoire was sequenced with immunoSEQ multiplex PCR; TCRdb's copy has only in-frame clones and lacks some. The sample yields 90,000 to 110,000 clones, roughly 84% seen once. Sequenced input: peripheral blood. These receptors all stem from a woman aged 80 or older with active or convalescent COVID-19.

This clone was seen just once. The DNA for the CDR3 is TGCGCCAGCAGCCCCGTTAGGGGGCAGGGGTATGGCTACACCTTC. It is translated as CASSPVRGQGYGYTF. The V gene is TRBV5-1, the J gene TRBJ1-2; 7 nucleotides line up with TRBD1. The CDR3 length is 15 residues. Germline V gene lookup returns CDR1 SGHRS and CDR2 YFSETQ. Trimming at V came to 4 bases and at J to 5 bases, leaving 11 bases not matched to a gene.

The sample holds a few counts of this clone. This chain links TRBV10-2 with TRBJ1-4; 9 bases map to TRBD1. With V trimmed by 3 bases and J by 11 bases, 7 bases remained unmatched. In germline, CDR1 is WSHSY, CDR2 SAAADI. This CDR3 region has 14 residues. The CDR3 DNA reads as TGCGCCAGCAGTGAAAGGGACAGGGTGCTGAAACTGTTTTTT. The encoded protein is CASSERDRVLKLFF.

The count of this clone is one. This chain joins TRBV9 and TRBJ2-2; 7 bases line up with TRBD2. Germline trimming cut 0 bases from V and 4 bases from J; bases unmatched to any gene: 12. CDR1 and CDR2 (germline): SGDLS, YYNGEE. The CDR3 is made up of 18 amino acids. In nucleotides, the CDR3 is TGTGCCAGCAGCGTAGCCAACGTGTGGGAGGGCTTCACCGGGGAGCTGTTTTTT. Its translation is CASSVANVWEGFTGELFF.

This chain connects TRBV5-1 to TRBJ2-2, with D hard to call. Germline V gene lookup returns CDR1 SGHRS and CDR2 YFSETQ. This CDR3 comprises 14 residues. Trimming left V 0 bases short and J 4 bases short, with 7 bases between. This CDR3 reads CASSLDSLTGELFF. DNA for the CDR3: TGCGCCAGCAGCTTGGACAGCCTCACCGGGGAGCTGTTTTTT.

The chain combines TRBV30 with TRBJ2-3; no clear D gene. V was pared by 0 bases and J by 3 bases, with 4 bases between. This CDR3 comprises 12 residues. Per the germline V gene, CDR1 is GTSNPN and CDR2 is SVGIG (reference sequence). The DNA for the CDR3 is TGTGCCTGGAGTGTTAGTACAGATACGCAGTATTTT. Amino acids: CAWSVSTDTQYF. Full variable domain (outside the CDR3, taken from reference TRBV30 and TRBJ2-3): SQTIHQWPATLVQPVGSPLSLECTVEGTSNPNLYWYRQAAGRGLQLLFYSVGIGQISSEVPQNLSASRPQDRQFILSSKKLLLSDSGFYLCAWSVSTDTQYFGPGTRLTVL.

V gene TRBV7-6 combines with J gene TRBJ1-5, with D possibly matching TRBD1 (5 bases). The CDR3 consists of 17 residues. Trimming stripped 2 bases from V and 0 bases from J, with 14 bases between. The germline gives CDR1 SGHVS, CDR2 FNYEAQ. CDR3 amino acids: CASSLSPGRYSNQPQHF. CDR3 in DNA: TGTGCCAGCAGCTTATCGCCAGGGAGGTATAGCAATCAGCCCCAGCATTTT.

The chain couples TRBV6-5 to TRBJ2-3, with D perhaps TRBD2 (5 bases). CDR1 is MNHEY and CDR2 is SVGAGI in the germline V gene. V lost 2 bases to trimming and J lost 1 base, with 10 bases between them. The CDR3 has 15 residues. The CDR3: CASSYRGDGTDTQYF. CDR3 coding DNA: TGTGCCAGCAGTTACCGGGGTGACGGCACAGATACGCAGTATTTT.

V and J are TRBV19 and TRBJ1-2, with TRBD1 as a possible D gene (6 bases). The CDR3 spans 17 residues. Germline loops: CDR1 LNHDA, CDR2 SQIVND (reference sequence). Trimming took 3 bases from V and 0 from J, leaving 17 bases between them. CDR3 residues: CASSMPSGTLSNYGYTF. CDR3 in DNA: TGTGCCAGTAGTATGCCATCCGGGACACTATCTAACTATGGCTACACCTTC.

This chain joins TRBV27 and TRBJ2-7; possibly TRBD2 for D (5 bases). The CDR3 is 15 amino acids. Germline V gene lookup returns CDR1 MNHEY and CDR2 SMNVEV (reference sequence). The V gene lost 2 bases and the J gene lost 0 bases, with 11 bases spanning the gap. Here the CDR3 reads CASSLSSASSYEQYF. In DNA form, the CDR3 reads TGTGCCAGCAGTTTAAGTAGCGCTTCCTCCTACGAGCAGTACTTC.

CDR3 DNA: TGTGCCAGCAATAGGGACAGGGGAAACGAAAAACTGTTTTTT. Encoded protein: CASNRDRGNEKLFF. The V call is TRBV6-5, the J call TRBJ1-4; TRBD1 matches at 10 bases. Germline V gives CDR1 MNHEY, CDR2 SVGAGI. The CDR3 spans 14 residues. With 7 bases clipped from V and 8 bases from J, the junction kept 7 bases outside the gene matches.

The genes are TRBV6-5 and TRBJ2-1, with TRBD2 matching 11 bases. Germline CDR1 MNHEY, CDR2 SVGAGI. With V trimmed by 8 bases and J by 7 bases, 10 bases remained unmatched. This CDR3 has 15 amino acids. CDR3 region: CASGSLAGGRNEQFF. The CDR3 coding sequence is TGTGCCAGCGGGTCCTTAGCGGGAGGGCGTAATGAGCAGTTCTTC.

The chain uses TRBV20-1 and TRBJ2-1; 10 positions match TRBD2. The CDR3 covers 14 residues. CDR1 and CDR2 (germline): DFQATT, SNEGSKA (reference sequence). J lost 11 bases, V lost 3 bases, and 10 bases had no gene match. The DNA of the CDR3 is TGCAGTGCTAGTCTAGCGGGAGACTGGGTGAAGCAGTTCTTC. Protein product: CSASLAGDWVKQFF.

The chain links TRBV28 to TRBJ2-7; D might be TRBD2 (6 bases). CDR3 length: 14 amino acids. With 5 bases removed from V and 7 bases from J, the gap between germline ends came to 18 bases. The germline gives CDR1 MDHEN, CDR2 SYDVKM. CDR3 sequence reads: CASSIPLASWEQYF. The CDR3 DNA is TGTGCCAGCAGTATCCCGCTAGCGTCTTGGGAGCAGTACTTC.